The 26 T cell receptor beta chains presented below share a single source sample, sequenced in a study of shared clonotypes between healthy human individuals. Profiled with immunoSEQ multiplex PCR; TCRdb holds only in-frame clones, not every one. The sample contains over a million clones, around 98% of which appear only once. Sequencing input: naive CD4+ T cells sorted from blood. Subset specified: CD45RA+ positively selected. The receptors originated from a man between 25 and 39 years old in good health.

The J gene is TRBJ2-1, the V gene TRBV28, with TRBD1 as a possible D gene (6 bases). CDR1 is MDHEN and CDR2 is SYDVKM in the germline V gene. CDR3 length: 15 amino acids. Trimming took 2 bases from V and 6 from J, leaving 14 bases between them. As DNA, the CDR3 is TGTGCCAGCAGTTTAGAGGGGCAGGGGCGCAATGAGCAGTTCTTC. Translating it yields CASSLEGQGRNEQFF.

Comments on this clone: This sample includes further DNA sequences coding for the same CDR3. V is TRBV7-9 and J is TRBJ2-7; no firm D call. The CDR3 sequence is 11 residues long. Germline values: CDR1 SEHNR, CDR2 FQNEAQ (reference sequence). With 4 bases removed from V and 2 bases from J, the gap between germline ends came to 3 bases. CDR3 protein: CASSSTYEQYF. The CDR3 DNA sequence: TGTGCCAGCAGCTCAACCTACGAGCAGTACTTC.

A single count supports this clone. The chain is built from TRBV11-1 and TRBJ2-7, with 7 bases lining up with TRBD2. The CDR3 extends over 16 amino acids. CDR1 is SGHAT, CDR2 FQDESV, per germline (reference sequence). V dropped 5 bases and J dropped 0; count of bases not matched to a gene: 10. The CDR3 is CASSGAGREFSYEQYF. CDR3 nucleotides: TGTGCCAGCAGCGGCGCTGGGCGGGAGTTCTCCTACGAGCAGTACTTC.

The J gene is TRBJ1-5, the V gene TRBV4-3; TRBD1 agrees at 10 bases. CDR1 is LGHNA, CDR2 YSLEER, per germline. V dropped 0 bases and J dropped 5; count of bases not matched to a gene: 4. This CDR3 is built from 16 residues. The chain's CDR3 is CASSQDLGTGDQPQHF. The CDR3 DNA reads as TGCGCCAGCAGCCAAGATTTGGGGACAGGGGATCAGCCCCAGCATTTT.

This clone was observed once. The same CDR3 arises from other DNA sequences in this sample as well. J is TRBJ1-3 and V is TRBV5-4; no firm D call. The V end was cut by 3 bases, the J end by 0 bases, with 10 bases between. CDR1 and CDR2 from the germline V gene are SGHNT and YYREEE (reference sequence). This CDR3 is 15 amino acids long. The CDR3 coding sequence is TGTGCCAGCAGCTCCTATAAGGGCTCTGGAAACACCATATATTTT. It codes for CASSSYKGSGNTIYF.

The DNA of the CDR3 is TGTGCCTGGAAGACATCCCTCTATGGCTACACCTTC. Its protein product is CAWKTSLYGYTF. The chain carries TRBV30 and TRBJ1-2; D not certain. Per germline, CDR1 GTSNPN and CDR2 SVGIG (reference sequence). The V end lost 4 bases, the J end lost 4 bases, and 10 bases lay between the germline ends. This CDR3 has 12 residues.

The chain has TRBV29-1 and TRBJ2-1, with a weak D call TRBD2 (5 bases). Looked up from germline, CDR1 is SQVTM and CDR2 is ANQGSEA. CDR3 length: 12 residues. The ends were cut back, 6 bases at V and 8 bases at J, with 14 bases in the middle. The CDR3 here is CSVAVSGYEQFF. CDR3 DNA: TGCAGCGTGGCCGTATCGGGGTATGAGCAGTTCTTC.

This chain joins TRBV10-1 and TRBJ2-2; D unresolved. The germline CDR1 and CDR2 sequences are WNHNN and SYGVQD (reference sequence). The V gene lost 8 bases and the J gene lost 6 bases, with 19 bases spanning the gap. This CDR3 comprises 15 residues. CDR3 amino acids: CASFSILEEPGELFF. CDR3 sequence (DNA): TGCGCCAGCTTTTCCATCCTTGAGGAACCCGGGGAGCTGTTTTTT.

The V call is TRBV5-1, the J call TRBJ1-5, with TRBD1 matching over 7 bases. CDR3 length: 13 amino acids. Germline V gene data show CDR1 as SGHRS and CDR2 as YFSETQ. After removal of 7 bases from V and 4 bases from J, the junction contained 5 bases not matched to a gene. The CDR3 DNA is TGCGCCAGCCGAGACAGGGAAAATCAGCCCCAGCATTTT. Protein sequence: CASRDRENQPQHF. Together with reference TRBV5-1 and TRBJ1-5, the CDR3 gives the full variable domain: KAGVTQTPRYLIKTRGQQVTLSCSPISGHRSVSWYQQTPGQGLQFLFEYFSETQRNKGNFPGRFSGRQFSNSRSEMNVSTLELGDSALYLCASRDRENQPQHFGDGTRLSIL.

The CDR3: CASSFSGQRYEQYF. The CDR3 DNA reads TGTGCCAGCAGTTTCTCAGGGCAGCGATACGAGCAGTACTTC. This chain links TRBV28 with TRBJ2-7; D is possibly TRBD1 (5 bases). The V gene's germline CDR1 is MDHEN and CDR2 SYDVKM. The CDR3 runs to 14 residues. The germline V and J ends were trimmed by 3 bases and 4 bases, with 13 bases remaining between them.

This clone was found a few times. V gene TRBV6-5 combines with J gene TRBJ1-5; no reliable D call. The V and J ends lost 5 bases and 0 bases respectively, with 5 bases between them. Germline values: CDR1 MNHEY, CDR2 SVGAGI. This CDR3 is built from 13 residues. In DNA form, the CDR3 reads TGTGCCAGCAGTCTTAATAGCAATCAGCCCCAGCATTTT. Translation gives CASSLNSNQPQHF.

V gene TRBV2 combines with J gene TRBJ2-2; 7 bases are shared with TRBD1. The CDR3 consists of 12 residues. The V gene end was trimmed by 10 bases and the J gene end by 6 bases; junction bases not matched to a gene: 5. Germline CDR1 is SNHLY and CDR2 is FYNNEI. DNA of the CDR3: TGTGCCACCACAGGGGAATCCGGGGAGCTGTTTTTT. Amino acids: CATTGESGELFF.

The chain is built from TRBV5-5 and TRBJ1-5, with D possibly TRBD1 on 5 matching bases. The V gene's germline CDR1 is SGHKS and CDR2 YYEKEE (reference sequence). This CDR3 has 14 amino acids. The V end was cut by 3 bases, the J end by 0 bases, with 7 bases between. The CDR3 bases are TGTGCCAGCAGCTCGGGGCTTAGCAATCAGCCCCAGCATTTT. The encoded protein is CASSSGLSNQPQHF.

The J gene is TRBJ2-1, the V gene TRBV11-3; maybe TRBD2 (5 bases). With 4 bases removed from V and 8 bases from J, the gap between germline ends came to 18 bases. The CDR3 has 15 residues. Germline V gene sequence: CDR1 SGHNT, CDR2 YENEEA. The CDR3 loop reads CASSSQLVTADEQFF. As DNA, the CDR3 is TGTGCCAGCAGCTCTCAACTAGTAACGGCCGATGAGCAGTTCTTC.

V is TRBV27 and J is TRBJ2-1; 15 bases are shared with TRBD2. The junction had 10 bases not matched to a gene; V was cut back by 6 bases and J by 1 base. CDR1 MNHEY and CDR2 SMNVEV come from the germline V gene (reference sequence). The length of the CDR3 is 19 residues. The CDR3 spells CASSRTSGRASGSYNEQFF. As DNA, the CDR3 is TGTGCCAGCAGCAGGACTAGCGGGAGGGCCTCGGGTTCCTACAATGAGCAGTTCTTC.

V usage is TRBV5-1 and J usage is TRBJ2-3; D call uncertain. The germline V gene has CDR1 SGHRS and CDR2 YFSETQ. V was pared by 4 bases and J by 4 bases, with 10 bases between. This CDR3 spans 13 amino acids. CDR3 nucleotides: TGCGCCAGCAGCAGAACATTAGCAGATACGCAGTATTTT. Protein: CASSRTLADTQYF.

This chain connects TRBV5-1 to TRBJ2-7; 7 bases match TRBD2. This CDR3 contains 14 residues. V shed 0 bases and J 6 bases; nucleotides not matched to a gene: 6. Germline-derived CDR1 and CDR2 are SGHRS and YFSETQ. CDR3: CASSLAWGGFEQYF. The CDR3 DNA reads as TGCGCCAGCAGCTTGGCGTGGGGGGGATTCGAGCAGTACTTC.

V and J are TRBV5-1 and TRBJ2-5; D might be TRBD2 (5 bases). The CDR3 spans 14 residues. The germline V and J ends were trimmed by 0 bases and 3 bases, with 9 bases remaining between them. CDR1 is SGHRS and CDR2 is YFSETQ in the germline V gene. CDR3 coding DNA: TGCGCCAGCAGCTTGGCAACGAGGGAAGAGACCCAGTACTTC. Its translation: CASSLATREETQYF.

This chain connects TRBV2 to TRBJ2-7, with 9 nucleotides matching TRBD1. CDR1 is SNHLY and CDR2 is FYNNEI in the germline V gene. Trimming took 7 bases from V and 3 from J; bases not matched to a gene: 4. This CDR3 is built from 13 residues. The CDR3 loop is CASNRDRDYEQYF. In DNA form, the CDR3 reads TGTGCCAGCAACCGGGACAGGGACTACGAGCAGTACTTC.

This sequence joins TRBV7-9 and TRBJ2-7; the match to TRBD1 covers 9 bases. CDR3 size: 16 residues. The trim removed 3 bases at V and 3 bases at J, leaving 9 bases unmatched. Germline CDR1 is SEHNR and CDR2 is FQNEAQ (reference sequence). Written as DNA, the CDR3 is TGTGCCAGCAGCTTCCGCCGGGACAGGGCCCACTACGAGCAGTACTTC. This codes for CASSFRRDRAHYEQYF.

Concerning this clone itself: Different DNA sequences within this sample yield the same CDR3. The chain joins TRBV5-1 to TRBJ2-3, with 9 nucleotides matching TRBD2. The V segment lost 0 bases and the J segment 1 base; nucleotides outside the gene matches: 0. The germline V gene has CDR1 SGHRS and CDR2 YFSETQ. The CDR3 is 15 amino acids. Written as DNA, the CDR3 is TGCGCCAGCAGCTTGGTAGCGGGGGGCACAGATACGCAGTATTTT. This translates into CASSLVAGGTDTQYF.

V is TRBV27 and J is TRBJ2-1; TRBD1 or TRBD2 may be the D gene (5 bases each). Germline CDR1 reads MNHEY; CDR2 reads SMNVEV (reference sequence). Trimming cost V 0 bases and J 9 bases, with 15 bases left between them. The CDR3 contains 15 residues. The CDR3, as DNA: TGTGCCAGCAGTTTATCGCCGGGGCTCCAATCTGAGCAGTTCTTC. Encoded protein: CASSLSPGLQSEQFF.

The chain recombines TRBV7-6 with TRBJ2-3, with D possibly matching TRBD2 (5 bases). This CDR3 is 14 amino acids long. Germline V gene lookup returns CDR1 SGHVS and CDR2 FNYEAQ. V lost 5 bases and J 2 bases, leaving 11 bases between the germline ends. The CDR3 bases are TGTGCCAGCAGCCGCAGCGGAGTCACAGATACGCAGTATTTT. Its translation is CASSRSGVTDTQYF.

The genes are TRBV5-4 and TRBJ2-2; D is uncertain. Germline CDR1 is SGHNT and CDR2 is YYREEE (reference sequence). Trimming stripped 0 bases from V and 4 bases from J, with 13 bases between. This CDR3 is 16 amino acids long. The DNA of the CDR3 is TGTGCCAGCAGCTTGGGGCTTACCAGCCCCACCGGGGAGCTGTTTTTT. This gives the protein CASSLGLTSPTGELFF.

CDR3 coding DNA: TGTGCCAGCAGTCCAACGGGGCAATACCGAGGTTACTACGAGCAGTACTTC. Its protein is CASSPTGQYRGYYEQYF. The chain recombines TRBV28 with TRBJ2-7; the D gene could be TRBD1 or TRBD2 (5 bases each). V lost 5 bases, J lost 3 bases, and 23 bases lay in between. The CDR3 length is 17 residues. Germline-derived CDR1 and CDR2 are MDHEN and SYDVKM.

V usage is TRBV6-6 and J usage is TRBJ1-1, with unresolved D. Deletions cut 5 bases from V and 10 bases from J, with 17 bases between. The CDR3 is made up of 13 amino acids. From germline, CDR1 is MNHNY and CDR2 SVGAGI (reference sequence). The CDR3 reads CASSNLNAGGAFF. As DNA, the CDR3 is TGTGCCAGCAGTAACCTTAACGCGGGTGGAGCTTTCTTT.